A single sample is the source of the 32 T cell receptor beta chains below, sequenced in a study of blood T cell repertoires in COVID-19. Clones were read by immunoSEQ multiplex PCR, and TCRdb kept only the in-frame ones, dropping some. The sample has roughly 200,000 clones; 82% are singletons. The sample taken for sequencing was peripheral blood. Receptors originate from a woman aged 80 or older with COVID-19, enrolled during active disease.

V usage is TRBV18 and J usage is TRBJ2-2; tentative D call: TRBD1 (5 bases). In germline, CDR1 is KGHSH, CDR2 LQKENI. This CDR3 comprises 15 residues. V was trimmed by 2 bases and J by 5 bases, leaving 12 bases between them. The CDR3 nucleotides read TGTGCCAGCTCACCAGACAGCCTCAAGACCGGGGAGCTGTTTTTT. As protein: CASSPDSLKTGELFF.

The CDR3 loop reads CASSPQGPNQPQHF. The CDR3 DNA follows: TGTGCCAGCAGCCCACAGGGGCCCAATCAGCCCCAGCATTTT. The J gene is TRBJ1-5, the V gene TRBV11-2, with 7 bases fitting TRBD1. CDR1 is SGHAT, CDR2 FQNNGV, per germline. V shed 5 bases and J 3 bases; nucleotides not matched to a gene: 4. The CDR3 is made up of 14 amino acids.

V gene TRBV11-2 combines with J gene TRBJ1-2; 8 nucleotides agree with TRBD1. CDR3 length equals 15 residues. Per germline, CDR1 SGHAT and CDR2 FQNNGV. The trim removed 4 bases at V and 4 bases at J, leaving 8 bases unmatched. CDR3 bases: TGTGCCAGCAGCTCCGGACAGGGACCGATCTATGGCTACACCTTC. This sequence encodes CASSSGQGPIYGYTF.

For this clone: The sample contains more than one DNA sequence encoding this CDR3. The chain combines TRBV7-3 with TRBJ1-1; D gene ambiguous. This CDR3 contains 13 residues. The germline V gene has CDR1 SGHTA and CDR2 FQGTGA. V was pared by 5 bases and J by 0 bases, with 7 bases between. The CDR3 nucleotides read TGTGCCAGCAGCCTTCAGGTGAACACTGAAGCTTTCTTT. As protein: CASSLQVNTEAFF. The complete variable domain, with remaining parts taken from reference TRBV7-3 and TRBJ1-1, reads GAGVSQTPSNKVTEKGKYVELRCDPISGHTALYWYRQSLGQGPEFLIYFQGTGAADDSGLPNDRFFAVRPEGSVSTLKIQRTERGDSAVYLCASSLQVNTEAFFGQGTRLTVV.

The rearrangement links TRBV30 to TRBJ2-1; 7 bases are a match to TRBD2. Germline-derived CDR1 and CDR2 are GTSNPN and SVGIG (reference sequence). After removal of 0 bases from V and 8 bases from J, the junction contained 7 bases not matched to a gene. The CDR3 is 14 residues long. CDR3 sequence: CAWSVSGGVDEQFF. In nucleotides, the CDR3 is TGTGCCTGGAGTGTTTCGGGAGGCGTGGATGAGCAGTTCTTC.

The genes are TRBV30 and TRBJ2-4, with D maybe TRBD1 (5 bases). The CDR3 runs to 12 residues. The V end was cut by 7 bases, the J end by 1 base, with 8 bases between. In germline, CDR1 is GTSNPN, CDR2 SVGIG (reference sequence). As DNA, the CDR3 is TGTGCCTTCAGGGCGGCCAAAAACATTCAGTACTTC. Amino acids: CAFRAAKNIQYF. Looking up the rest from reference TRBV30 and TRBJ2-4 gives the full variable domain: SQTIHQWPATLVQPVGSPLSLECTVEGTSNPNLYWYRQAAGRGLQLLFYSVGIGQISSEVPQNLSASRPQDRQFILSSKKLLLSDSGFYLCAFRAAKNIQYFGAGTRLSVL.

This clone was seen only a few times. The J gene is TRBJ2-1, the V gene TRBV7-2, with 13 nucleotides matching TRBD2. Trimming took 5 bases from V and 7 from J; bases not matched to a gene: 11. There are 17 residues in the CDR3. In germline, CDR1 is SGHTA, CDR2 FQGNSA. The CDR3 reads CASSAQPGLAGKNEQFF. The CDR3 DNA reads as TGTGCCAGCAGCGCACAGCCGGGACTAGCGGGAAAGAATGAGCAGTTCTTC.

This chain joins TRBV29-1 and TRBJ2-7; D might be TRBD1 (6 bases). Germline CDR1 and CDR2: SQVTM and ANQGSEA. CDR3 length equals 12 residues. Trimming cost V 4 bases and J 5 bases, with 12 bases left between them. The CDR3 nucleotides are TGCAGCGTTGCTAGGGGGAGCAACGAGCAGTACTTC. Translation: CSVARGSNEQYF.

The chain joins TRBV2 to TRBJ2-3; D is perhaps TRBD1 (7 bases). V lost 8 bases to trimming and J lost 2 bases, with 17 bases between them. Germline-derived CDR1 and CDR2 are SNHLY and FYNNEI. CDR3 length: 15 amino acids. The CDR3 DNA is TGTGCCAGCTGCCCCAGGGGGGACCCCACAGATACGCAGTATTTT. Translation: CASCPRGDPTDTQYF. Complete variable domain (other parts from reference TRBV2 and TRBJ2-3): EPEVTQTPSHQVTQMGQEVILRCVPISNHLYFYWYRQILGQKVEFLVSFYNNEISEKSEIFDDQFSVERPDGSNFTLKIRSTKLEDSAMYFCASCPRGDPTDTQYFGPGTRLTVL.

The genes are TRBV6-5 and TRBJ2-2; possibly TRBD2 for D (7 bases). Trimming removed 7 bases from V and 4 bases from J, with 16 bases in between. In germline, CDR1 is MNHEY, CDR2 SVGAGI. This CDR3 region has 15 residues. This chain's CDR3 is CASTKGGIGTGELFF. The CDR3 coding sequence is TGTGCCAGCACCAAGGGGGGGATAGGCACCGGGGAGCTGTTTTTT.

This clone has a single count. The J gene is TRBJ2-7, the V gene TRBV11-2; 7 bases fit TRBD2. This CDR3 has 14 amino acids. CDR1 and CDR2 (germline): SGHAT, FQNNGV. V dropped 5 bases and J dropped 0; count of bases not matched to a gene: 4. The CDR3 reads CASSPWGGSYEQYF. CDR3 bases: TGTGCCAGCAGCCCTTGGGGGGGCTCCTACGAGCAGTACTTC.

This rearrangement joins TRBV11-2 to TRBJ2-3; 7 bases fit TRBD2. The V and J ends lost 3 bases and 4 bases, in that order; junction bases with no gene match: 7. This CDR3 has 15 amino acids. CDR1 and CDR2 from the germline V gene are SGHAT and FQNNGV. The CDR3 nucleotides read TGTGCCAGCAGCTTTACTAGCGCATATTCAGATACGCAGTATTTT. It encodes CASSFTSAYSDTQYF.

V and J are TRBV7-8 and TRBJ1-6, with unresolved D. The germline CDR1 and CDR2 sequences are SGHVS and FQNEAQ. This CDR3 spans 15 amino acids. The V end was cut by 1 base, the J end by 7 bases, with 11 bases between. The CDR3, as DNA: TGTGCCAGCAGCTTAGTAGAGACACCGAATTCACCCCTCCACTTT. It is translated as CASSLVETPNSPLHF.

This clone has only one observation. The V call is TRBV7-9, the J call TRBJ1-2; no definite D call. Germline values: CDR1 SEHNR, CDR2 FQNEAQ (reference sequence). This CDR3 contains 12 residues. V lost 5 bases and J 4 bases, leaving 8 bases between the germline ends. CDR3 residues: CASSRESYGYTF. The CDR3 DNA reads TGTGCCAGCAGCCGGGAGAGCTATGGCTACACCTTC.

The rearrangement links TRBV27 to TRBJ1-6, with 9 bases fitting TRBD1. The germline V gene has CDR1 MNHEY and CDR2 SMNVEV (reference sequence). V shed 8 bases, J shed 8 bases, and the junction held 1 base outside the gene matches. CDR3 size: 12 residues. CDR3 region: CASGTGYSPLHF. Here the CDR3 DNA reads TGTGCCAGCGGGACAGGGTATTCACCCCTCCACTTT.

This chain uses TRBV29-1 with TRBJ2-7, with 7 nucleotides matching TRBD1. The trim removed 1 base at V and 2 bases at J, leaving 2 bases unmatched. This CDR3 comprises 13 residues. Germline V CDR1 and CDR2: SQVTM, ANQGSEA. The CDR3 here is CSVEGDSPYEQYF. In DNA, the CDR3 is TGCAGCGTTGAAGGGGACAGTCCCTACGAGCAGTACTTC.

This chain joins TRBV7-9 and TRBJ1-1; 10 nucleotides match TRBD1. Germline V gives CDR1 SEHNR, CDR2 FQNEAQ (reference sequence). V shed 6 bases, J shed 6 bases, and the junction held 10 bases outside the gene matches. The CDR3 sequence is 15 residues long. Here the CDR3 reads CASRYTGQGGPEAFF. The DNA for the CDR3 is TGTGCCAGCAGATATACCGGACAGGGGGGGCCTGAAGCTTTCTTT.

The chain employs TRBV4-1 and TRBJ1-1; TRBD1 might be the D (5 bases). The V and J ends lost 0 bases and 8 bases respectively, with 10 bases between them. Germline assignment: CDR1 MGHRA and CDR2 YSYEKL. The CDR3 extends over 13 amino acids. CDR3 in DNA: TGCGCCAGCAGCCAAGATCAGGGATTCGAAGCTTTCTTT. The encoded protein is CASSQDQGFEAFF.

V is TRBV10-3 and J is TRBJ2-1, with 9 bases identical to TRBD2. The CDR3 totals 15 residues. V lost 6 bases, J lost 3 bases, and 6 bases stayed unmatched. Germline CDR1 reads ENHRY; CDR2 reads SYGVKD. CDR3: CAISTGTSFYNEQFF. The CDR3 DNA sequence: TGTGCCATCAGCACAGGGACTAGCTTCTACAATGAGCAGTTCTTC.

This clone was seen only a few times. The chain couples TRBV2 to TRBJ2-7; 7 nucleotides match TRBD1. The CDR3 covers 14 residues. With 6 bases clipped from V and 1 base from J, the junction kept 6 bases outside the gene matches. Germline lookup yields CDR1 SNHLY and CDR2 FYNNEI. The CDR3 bases are TGTGCCAGCAGCCCCGGGACAGAATCCTACGAGCAGTACTTC. It yields the protein CASSPGTESYEQYF.

This chain uses TRBV18 with TRBJ1-5; TRBD1 might be the D (6 bases). Germline V gives CDR1 KGHSH, CDR2 LQKENI. Trimming pared 3 bases from V and 7 bases from J, leaving 22 bases between. The CDR3 covers 17 residues. The CDR3: CASSPRAVSGENQPQHF. The CDR3 DNA reads TGTGCCAGCTCACCCCGGGCGGTCTCAGGGGAGAACCAGCCCCAGCATTTT. The full variable domain, in which reference TRBV18 and TRBJ1-5 provide the parts outside the CDR3, is NAGVMQNPRHLVRRRGQEARLRCSPMKGHSHVYWYRQLPEEGLKFMVYLQKENIIDESGMPKERFSAEFPKEGPSILRIQQVVRGDSAAYFCASSPRAVSGENQPQHFGDGTRLSIL.

The chain links TRBV10-1 to TRBJ1-5, with D possibly TRBD1 on 6 matching bases. Germline V CDR1 and CDR2: WNHNN, SYGVQD (reference sequence). The CDR3 runs 13 residues. The V end lost 0 bases, the J end lost 6 bases, and 6 bases lay between the germline ends. The CDR3 DNA reads TGCGCCAGCAGTGAGTCACAGGGTCAGCCCCAGCATTTT. This translates into CASSESQGQPQHF.

The genes are TRBV5-4 and TRBJ1-1; 8 positions match TRBD1. Looked up from germline, CDR1 is SGHNT and CDR2 is YYREEE (reference sequence). V shed 2 bases and J 2 bases; nucleotides not matched to a gene: 5. This CDR3 spans 15 amino acids. The CDR3 loop reads CASSFPGQANTEAFF. The CDR3 DNA follows: TGTGCCAGCAGCTTCCCGGGACAGGCCAACACTGAAGCTTTCTTT.

In its sample, this clone was seen once. The J gene is TRBJ2-1, the V gene TRBV4-3, with TRBD2 matching over 11 bases. Looked up from germline, CDR1 is LGHNA and CDR2 is YSLEER. Trimming removed 0 bases from V and 5 bases from J; junction bases left unmatched: 6. There are 17 residues in the CDR3. CDR3 protein: CASSQDTSGRLDNEQFF. DNA for the CDR3: TGCGCCAGCAGCCAAGATACTAGCGGGAGATTGGACAATGAGCAGTTCTTC.

The rearrangement links TRBV3-1 (or the pseudogene TRBV3-2) to TRBJ2-7; 7 bases are shared with TRBD1. Germline CDR1 is LGHDT and CDR2 is YNNKEL (reference sequence). Trimming took 4 bases from V and 6 from J; bases not matched to a gene: 9. The CDR3 length is 14 residues. The CDR3 loop reads CASSLKGAMTEQYF. In DNA form, the CDR3 reads TGTGCCAGCAGCCTCAAGGGGGCCATGACCGAGCAGTACTTC.

The CDR3: CASSLTRQGRGYNSPLHF. DNA of the CDR3: TGTGCCAGCAGTTTAACCCGACAGGGACGGGGCTATAATTCACCCCTCCACTTT. The V gene is TRBV28, the J gene TRBJ1-6; 7 bases agree with TRBD1. J gave up 3 bases and V 2 bases, and 10 bases lay outside the gene matches. Germline V gene sequence: CDR1 MDHEN, CDR2 SYDVKM. This CDR3 has 18 amino acids.

The rearrangement links TRBV3-1 (or the pseudogene TRBV3-2) to TRBJ2-1, with a tentative D call TRBD2 (5 bases). Germline V gives CDR1 LGHDT, CDR2 YNNKEL (reference sequence). Trimming shortened V by 4 bases and J by 6 bases, and 16 bases separated the two germline ends. CDR3 length: 15 amino acids. The CDR3 is CASSLNLRGGNEQFF. CDR3 nucleotide sequence: TGTGCCAGCAGCCTGAACCTACGAGGAGGCAATGAGCAGTTCTTC.

The gene calls are TRBV6-4 and TRBJ2-4; maybe TRBD2 (5 bases). V was trimmed by 2 bases and J by 6 bases, leaving 11 bases between them. The germline gives CDR1 MRHNA, CDR2 SNTAGT. The CDR3 consists of 14 residues. CDR3 in amino acids: CASSDPRALNIQYF. The CDR3 nucleotides are TGTGCCAGCAGTGACCCGCGGGCGTTAAACATTCAGTACTTC.

The chain joins TRBV30 to TRBJ2-5; D is uncertain. This CDR3 comprises 14 residues. V was clipped by 0 bases and J by 2 bases, with 10 bases between them. Germline values: CDR1 GTSNPN, CDR2 SVGIG (reference sequence). The CDR3 reads CAWSVSPRQETQYF. Here the CDR3 DNA reads TGTGCCTGGAGTGTAAGTCCCAGACAAGAGACCCAGTACTTC.

The rearrangement joins TRBV15 to TRBJ1-1; no reliable D call. Germline CDR1 LNHNV, CDR2 YYDKDF (reference sequence). Trimming took 1 base from V and 1 from J, leaving 13 bases between them. The CDR3 runs 16 residues. CDR3 residues: CATSRGGLRANTEAFF. The CDR3 bases are TGTGCCACCAGCAGAGGAGGACTGAGGGCGAACACTGAAGCTTTCTTT.

Note on this clone: Distinct nucleotide sequences in the sample also encode this CDR3. The chain is built from TRBV5-4 and TRBJ2-7; 11 nucleotides match TRBD2. The CDR3 is 15 amino acids. The V and J ends lost 4 bases and 2 bases, in that order; junction bases with no gene match: 5. Germline assignment: CDR1 SGHNT and CDR2 YYREEE (reference sequence). The CDR3 reads CASSLGLAGTYEQYF. CDR3 DNA sequence: TGTGCCAGCAGCCTAGGACTAGCGGGTACCTACGAGCAGTACTTC.

DNA for the CDR3: TGTGCCAGCAGTTCCGACAGGGTTCGCACCGGGGAGCTGTTTTTT. Protein sequence: CASSSDRVRTGELFF. The V call is TRBV27, the J call TRBJ2-2; 7 nucleotides match TRBD1. The CDR3 sequence is 15 residues long. V lost 4 bases, J lost 4 bases, and 6 bases stayed unmatched. Germline CDR1 reads MNHEY; CDR2 reads SMNVEV (reference sequence).